Following are 16 T cell receptor beta chains from one sample sequenced in a study of post-analysis software for immune sequencing data (dated by TCRdb to the mid-2010s). Paper-wide results and their limitations: Significantly higher frequencies in patients than in controls were found for roughly five TRBV segments, including TRBV5-6, TRBV5-1 and TRBV20-1.

To prepare the library, PCR was applied. The sequencer was an Illumina HiSeq 2500. Unique molecular identifiers were incorporated into TCR beta cDNA libraries to reduce PCR and sequencing biases. TCRdb reprocessed the public reads (quality trimming at Q25 with fastp, clone calling with MiXCR) and kept in-frame beta chains. One record per CDR3 amino acid sequence lists the most common genes and DNA. The sample table shows more than 450,000 distinct CDR3 sequences, and roughly two fifths are seen once. The ten largest clones add up to about 1.5% of the sample. The antigens of these receptors remain unknown. The sequenced sample consisted of blood. These TCRs come from a girl aged 5 to 17 with multiple sclerosis.

The chain joins TRBV5-5 to TRBJ2-7; D tentatively fits TRBD1 or TRBD2 (5 bases each). The J call could be wrong; TRBJ2-5 is a better fit for the DNA end. The germline CDR1 and CDR2 sequences are SGHKS and YYEKEE (reference sequence). This CDR3 is built from 16 residues. CDR3 residues: CASSPRGALLDQTQYF. CDR3 sequence (DNA): TGTGCCAGCAGCCCCAGAGGGGCCTTACTTGACCAGACCCAGTACTTC.

The gene calls are TRBV10-2 and TRBJ1-2; D is uncertain. Germline CDR1 and CDR2: WSHSY and SAAADI. Trimming took 2 bases from V and 3 from J, leaving 13 bases between them. The CDR3 runs to 15 residues. CDR3 DNA: TGCGCCAGCAGTGAGGACCCCTGGGCAGACTATGGCTACACCTTC. It translates to CASSEDPWADYGYTF.

The chain couples TRBV29-1 to TRBJ1-1, with a possible D match to TRBD1 (5 bases). Germline V gene sequence: CDR1 SQVTM, CDR2 ANQGSEA. The CDR3 is made up of 12 amino acids. V gave up 2 bases and J gave up 1 base, with 5 bases separating them. DNA for the CDR3: TGCAGCGTTGAAAGGGGGAACACTGAAGCTTTCTTT. Translating gives CSVERGNTEAFF.

V usage is TRBV24-1 and J usage is TRBJ1-2, with no clear D. The CDR3 spans 14 residues. Germline V gives CDR1 KGHDR, CDR2 SFDVKD. The V end was cut by 4 bases, the J end by 4 bases, with 12 bases between. In nucleotides, the CDR3 is TGTGCCACCAGTGAACCGACTTTGAGCTATGGCTACACCTTC. Translated: CATSEPTLSYGYTF.

This chain uses TRBV7-9 with TRBJ1-2, with 7 bases that match TRBD1. CDR3 length: 15 residues. The junction had 17 bases not matched to a gene; V was cut back by 8 bases and J by 8 bases. CDR1 is SEHNR, CDR2 FQNEAQ, per germline (reference sequence). CDR3 DNA: TGTGCCAGCGAGAATGGGGCCCGACAGGGTAAAGGCTACACCTTC. This translates into CASENGARQGKGYTF.

This clonotype was detected a few times. The chain joins TRBV7-2 to TRBJ2-4, with D unclear. Trimming cost V 5 bases and J 5 bases, with 4 bases left between them. This CDR3 region has 11 residues. From germline, CDR1 is SGHTA and CDR2 FQGNSA. The CDR3 protein is CASSLQNIQYF. As DNA, the CDR3 is TGTGCCAGCAGCCTCCAAAACATTCAGTACTTC.

In this sample, this clonotype turned up once. This rearrangement joins TRBV20-1 to TRBJ2-1; TRBD2 agrees at 9 bases. The CDR3 consists of 15 residues. The ends lost 1 base at V and 4 bases at J; junction bases unmatched: 5. The germline CDR1 and CDR2 sequences are DFQATT and SNEGSKA (reference sequence). CDR3 DNA: TGCAGTGCTAGAGTTCCCAGCGGGGGGTACAATGAGCAGTTCTTC. This translates into CSARVPSGGYNEQFF.

This clonotype was seen only once. V gene TRBV30 combines with J gene TRBJ2-1, with no clear D. This CDR3 is built from 11 residues. The germline V and J ends were trimmed by 2 bases and 6 bases, with 5 bases remaining between them. CDR1 is GTSNPN and CDR2 is SVGIG in the germline V gene (reference sequence). This chain's CDR3 is CAWSRINEQFF. The CDR3 DNA follows: TGTGCCTGGAGTCGGATCAATGAGCAGTTCTTC.

This clonotype was counted a few times. The chain has TRBV20-1 and TRBJ2-1; 9 nucleotides agree with TRBD2. Germline CDR1 and CDR2: DFQATT and SNEGSKA (reference sequence). With 6 bases clipped from V and 2 bases from J, the junction kept 5 bases outside the gene matches. CDR3 length: 14 residues. The CDR3 region is CSARLAEAYNEQFF. CDR3 bases: TGCAGTGCCAGACTAGCGGAGGCCTACAATGAGCAGTTCTTC.

This clonotype was seen a few times. CDR3 in amino acids: CASSSRIYGYTF. DNA of the CDR3: TGTGCCAGCAGCTCTCGGATCTATGGCTACACCTTC. The chain is built from TRBV3-1 and TRBJ1-2; D is undetermined. CDR1 LGHDT and CDR2 YNNKEL come from the germline V gene (reference sequence). V was trimmed by 5 bases and J by 4 bases, leaving 8 bases between them. This CDR3 region has 12 residues.

This clonotype was recorded a few times. The CDR3 sequence is CASSGGANVLTF. CDR3 nucleotide sequence: TGCGCCAGCAGCGGTGGGGCCAACGTCCTGACTTTC. This chain uses TRBV5-1 with TRBJ2-6; no clear D gene. V was cut by 4 bases and J by 3 bases, with 2 bases left in between. CDR3 length: 12 amino acids. Germline values: CDR1 SGHRS, CDR2 YFSETQ. The variable domain in full, completed from reference TRBV5-1 and TRBJ2-6, reads KAGVTQTPRYLIKTRGQQVTLSCSPISGHRSVSWYQQTPGQGLQFLFEYFSETQRNKGNFPGRFSGRQFSNSRSEMNVSTLELGDSALYLCASSGGANVLTFGAGSRLTVL.

The chain couples TRBV5-1 to TRBJ2-7; 10 positions agree with TRBD2. Germline V gene lookup returns CDR1 SGHRS and CDR2 YFSETQ. The CDR3 contains 16 residues. V gave up 4 bases and J gave up 5 bases; unmatched junction bases: 12. DNA for the CDR3: TGCGCCAGCAGCCTACGAACTAGCGGGACTGCCAACGAGCAGTACTTC. This encodes CASSLRTSGTANEQYF.

The chain is built from TRBV12-3 or TRBV12-4 and TRBJ2-3, with TRBD2 matching over 7 bases. The V segment lost 6 bases and the J segment 0 bases; nucleotides outside the gene matches: 6. This CDR3 contains 15 residues. The CDR3 loop reads CASSPSGTSTDTQYF. The CDR3 nucleotides are TGTGCCAGCAGCCCTAGCGGAACTAGCACAGATACGCAGTATTTT.

This clonotype has more than one count but fewer than ten. V gene TRBV7-2 combines with J gene TRBJ2-1, with D hard to call. Trimming took 1 base from V and 4 from J, leaving 8 bases between them. The CDR3 length is 14 residues. CDR1 is SGHTA and CDR2 is FQGNSA in the germline V gene. CDR3 DNA sequence: TGTGCCAGCAGCTTAGTTGGCCTTTACAATGAGCAGTTCTTC. Protein product: CASSLVGLYNEQFF.

The rearrangement links TRBV11-2 to TRBJ1-2; D not resolved. The CDR3 covers 13 residues. V dropped 1 base and J dropped 7 bases, with 10 bases sitting between them. Germline V lookup: CDR1 SGHAT, CDR2 FQNNGV. CDR3 sequence: CASSLAGYSGYTF. The CDR3 DNA reads TGTGCCAGCAGCTTAGCTGGGTATAGTGGCTACACCTTC.

Of note for this clonotype: Since a much larger clone is just one base distant, this may be a read error. This chain joins TRBV7-3 and TRBJ2-1; 11 nucleotides align to TRBD1. The CDR3 loop spans 15 amino acids. Germline CDR1 SGHTA, CDR2 FQGTGA. The CDR3 region is CASSPRTGGHNEQSF. CDR3 in DNA: TGTGCCAGCAGTCCGAGGACAGGGGGCCACAATGAGCAGTCCTTC.